The next 11 T cell receptor beta chains were all read from a single sample in a study of blood T cell repertoires in COVID-19. TCRdb's table, derived via immunoSEQ multiplex PCR, lists solely in-frame clones and lacks some. The table shows roughly 260,000 clones, with roughly 86% occurring only once. Source material: PBMCs or T cells enriched from blood (not recorded which). The receptors here all came from a woman under 30 who had recovered from COVID-19.

The CDR3 here is CASSRDRWIITDTQYF. CDR3 sequence (DNA): TGTGCCAGCAGCCGGGATCGTTGGATTATCACAGATACGCAGTATTTT. The chain is built from TRBV5-6 and TRBJ2-3, with D perhaps matching TRBD2 (5 bases). Trimming stripped 4 bases from V and 2 bases from J, with 17 bases between. CDR3 length: 16 amino acids. Germline assignment: CDR1 SGHDT and CDR2 YYEEEE.

The chain has TRBV2 and TRBJ2-7; 7 bases line up with TRBD2. Germline V gene data show CDR1 as SNHLY and CDR2 as FYNNEI. The V gene end was trimmed by 10 bases and the J gene end by 4 bases; junction bases not matched to a gene: 4. The CDR3 totals 11 residues. DNA of the CDR3: TGTGCCACGGGAGGCTCATACGAGCAGTACTTC. Translation: CATGGSYEQYF.

This clone showed up many times. The rearrangement uses TRBV6-5 and TRBJ1-3; D ambiguous. CDR1 and CDR2 from the germline V gene are MNHEY and SVGAGI. Trimming cost V 5 bases and J 0 bases, with 11 bases left between them. The CDR3 totals 15 residues. As DNA, the CDR3 is TGTGCCAGCAGTACAGACATCGACTCTGGAAACACCATATATTTT. The encoded protein is CASSTDIDSGNTIYF.

V is TRBV30 and J is TRBJ1-1; tentatively, D is TRBD1 (5 bases). The CDR3 runs 13 residues. V was clipped by 3 bases and J by 4 bases, with 12 bases between them. In germline, CDR1 is GTSNPN, CDR2 SVGIG (reference sequence). The DNA for the CDR3 is TGTGCCTGGAGCCACGGGGGAAGCACTGAAGCTTTCTTT. Translating it yields CAWSHGGSTEAFF.

The chain is built from TRBV28 and TRBJ1-3; D might be TRBD1 (5 bases). The CDR3 runs 15 residues. Germline lookup yields CDR1 MDHEN and CDR2 SYDVKM. V shed 6 bases and J shed 3 bases, with 15 bases lying between them. The CDR3 nucleotides are TGTGCCAGCAGGGAGCAGGGAAGGTTTGGAAACACCATATATTTT. It yields the protein CASREQGRFGNTIYF.

V is TRBV5-1 and J is TRBJ2-3, with a tentative D call TRBD2 (5 bases). V lost 7 bases to trimming and J lost 0 bases, with 12 bases between them. Germline assignment: CDR1 SGHRS and CDR2 YFSETQ. This CDR3 comprises 14 residues. The CDR3 loop is CASSGGPSTDTQYF. CDR3 nucleotide sequence: TGCGCCAGCTCCGGAGGCCCTAGCACAGATACGCAGTATTTT.

The rearrangement links TRBV6-5 to TRBJ2-2; weak D call: TRBD1 (6 bases). Between the trimmed V and J ends, which lost 7 bases and 1 base, there was a span of 10 bases. CDR3 length: 14 residues. Per germline, CDR1 MNHEY and CDR2 SVGAGI. The CDR3 coding sequence is TGTGCCAGCATTCGGGGACAGAACACCGGGGAGCTGTTTTTT. It codes for CASIRGQNTGELFF.

This clone was counted a single time. J is TRBJ1-5 and V is TRBV7-3, with D tentatively TRBD1 (6 bases). Germline-derived CDR1 and CDR2 are SGHTA and FQGTGA. The V and J ends lost 5 bases and 4 bases respectively, with 9 bases between them. The CDR3 runs 13 residues. The CDR3 is CASSQDRNQPQHF. The CDR3 nucleotides are TGTGCCAGCAGCCAGGACAGAAATCAGCCCCAGCATTTT.

The chain has TRBV11-2 and TRBJ2-3; TRBD1 agrees at 8 bases. The CDR3 contains 15 residues. CDR1 and CDR2 from the germline V gene are SGHAT and FQNNGV. J was trimmed by 6 bases and V by 3 bases; bases with no gene match: 8. The chain's CDR3 is CASSFNGQGEDTQYF. DNA of the CDR3: TGTGCCAGCAGCTTCAACGGACAGGGTGAGGATACGCAGTATTTT.

The rearrangement links TRBV6-5 to TRBJ2-1; 10 positions agree with TRBD2. Looked up from germline, CDR1 is MNHEY and CDR2 is SVGAGI. The J segment lost 7 bases and the V segment lost 3 bases, leaving 6 bases of the junction unmatched. The CDR3 is 15 amino acids. The CDR3 loop is CASSYTAGGPNEQFF. DNA for the CDR3: TGTGCCAGCAGTTATACAGCGGGGGGGCCGAATGAGCAGTTCTTC.

The chain carries TRBV1 and TRBJ1-2; the table's D call, TRBD1, has no DNA check behind it. TRBV1 is a known pseudogene. The CDR3 covers 22 residues. This chain's CDR3 is CTSSQDLRQGTIPLRSNYGYTF. As DNA, the CDR3 is TGCACCAGCAGCCAAGATCTTAGGCAGGGCACGATCCCTTTAAGATCTAACTATGGCTACACCTTC.